This T cell receptor (beta chain) was obtained from a study of shared clonotypes between healthy human individuals. Germline lookup yields CDR1 LGHNA and CDR2 YSLEER. Germline trimming cut 6 bases from V and 5 bases from J; bases unmatched to any gene: 6. This CDR3 region has 14 residues. Repertoires were generated with immunoSEQ multiplex PCR, while TCRdb's copy carries only in-frame clones and drops some. The sample shows fewer than 650,000 clones, around 80% of them seen only once. The sequence derives from a woman in her thirties or forties in good health. Some clones in this sample may be carry-over from other donors' samples. The chain links TRBV4-3 to TRBJ2-3, with TRBD1 matching 9 bases. Sequencing used PBMCs. The CDR3 DNA reads as TGCGCCAGCAGACAGGGGGCGAGCGGAGATACGCAGTATTTT. Translating it yields CASRQGASGDTQYF.